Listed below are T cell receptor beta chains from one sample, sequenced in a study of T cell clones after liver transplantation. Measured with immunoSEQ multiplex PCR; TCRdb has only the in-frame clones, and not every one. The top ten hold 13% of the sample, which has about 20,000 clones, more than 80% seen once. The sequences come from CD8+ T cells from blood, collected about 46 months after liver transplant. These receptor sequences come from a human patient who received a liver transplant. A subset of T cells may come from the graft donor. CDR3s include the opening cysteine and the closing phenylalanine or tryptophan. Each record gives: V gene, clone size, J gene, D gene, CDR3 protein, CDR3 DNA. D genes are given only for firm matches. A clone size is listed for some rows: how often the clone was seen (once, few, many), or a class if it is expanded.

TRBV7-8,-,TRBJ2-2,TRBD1,CASSLNPQQGGTGELFF,TGTGCCAGCAGCTTAAACCCACAACAGGGGGGCACCGGGGAGCTGTTTTTT
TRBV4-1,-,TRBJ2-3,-,CASSPLAGTDTQYF,TGCGCCAGCTCCCCGCTAGCCGGGACAGATACGCAGTATTTT
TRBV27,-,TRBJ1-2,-,CATRGDNYGYTF,TGTGCCACCCGGGGGGACAACTATGGCTACACCTTC
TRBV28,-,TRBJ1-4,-,CASSLSDWGAEYEKLFF,TGTGCCAGCAGTTTATCCGATTGGGGGGCCGAATATGAGAAACTGTTTTTT
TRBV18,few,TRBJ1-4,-,CASSPQSDEKLFF,TGTGCCAGCTCACCACAGAGCGACGAAAAACTGTTTTTT
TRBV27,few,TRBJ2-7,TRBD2,CASSLGRGGDYEQYF,TGTGCCAGCTCTCTCGGGCGGGGAGGGGACTACGAGCAGTACTTC
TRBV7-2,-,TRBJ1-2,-,CASRGDIYGYTF,TGTGCCAGCAGGGGAGACATCTATGGCTACACCTTC
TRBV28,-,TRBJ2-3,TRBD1,CASSLQGADTQYF,TGTGCCAGCAGTCTACAGGGGGCAGATACGCAGTATTTT
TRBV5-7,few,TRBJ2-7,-,CASSPPLSYEQYF,TGTGCCAGCAGCCCCCCCCTCTCCTACGAGCAGTACTTC
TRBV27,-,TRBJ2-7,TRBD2,CASRVTSGQTYEQYF,TGTGCCAGCAGGGTGACTAGCGGACAGACCTACGAGCAGTACTTC
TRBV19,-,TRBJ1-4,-,CASTSWTASNEKLFF,TGTGCCAGTACCTCCTGGACAGCCTCGAATGAAAAACTGTTTTTT
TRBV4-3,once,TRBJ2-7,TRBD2,CASSPTAGAYEQYF,TGCGCCAGCAGCCCTACCGCGGGGGCCTACGAGCAGTACTTC
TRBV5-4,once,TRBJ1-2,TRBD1,CASSDPTGGVMHGYTF,TGTGCCAGCAGTGACCCGACAGGGGGCGTAATGCATGGCTACACCTTC
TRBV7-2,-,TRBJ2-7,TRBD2,CASSSRGTRGEQYF,TGTGCCAGCAGCTCCCGGGGGACTAGGGGCGAGCAGTACTTC
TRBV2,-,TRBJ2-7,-,CASSPAAGSYEQYF,TGTGCCAGCAGTCCTGCAGCAGGGTCCTACGAGCAGTACTTC
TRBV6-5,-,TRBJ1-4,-,CASSYSGGPNEKLFF,TGTGCCAGCAGTTACTCGGGCGGACCAAATGAAAAACTGTTTTTT
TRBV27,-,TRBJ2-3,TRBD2,CASSIPPGTSGGSTDTQYF,TGTGCCAGCAGCATCCCCCCCGGGACTAGCGGAGGGAGCACAGATACGCAGTATTTT
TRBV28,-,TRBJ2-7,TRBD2,CASSSKLAEVYEQYF,TGTGCCAGCAGTTCCAAACTAGCGGAGGTCTACGAGCAGTACTTC
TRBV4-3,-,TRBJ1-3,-,CASSQGEASGNTIYF,TGCGCCAGCAGCCAAGGGGAGGCCTCTGGAAACACCATATATTTT
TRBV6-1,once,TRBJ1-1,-,CASTLTLPNTEAFF,TGTGCCAGCACCCTTACCCTGCCGAACACTGAAGCTTTCTTT
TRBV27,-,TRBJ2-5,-,CASSPRAAETQYF,TGTGCCAGCAGTCCCCGGGCGGCGGAGACCCAGTACTTC
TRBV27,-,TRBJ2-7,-,CASSRSAGSSYEQYF,TGTGCCAGCAGTCGGTCGGCGGGCAGCTCCTACGAGCAGTACTTC
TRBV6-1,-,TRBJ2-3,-,CASSLGEPQYF,TGTGCCAGCAGTCTAGGAGAGCCGCAGTATTTT
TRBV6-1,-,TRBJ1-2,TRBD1,CASRPSGTAYGYTF,TGTGCCAGCAGACCCTCCGGGACAGCTTATGGCTACACCTTC
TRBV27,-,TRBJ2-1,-,CASSRSFVNEQFF,TGTGCCAGCAGTAGGAGCTTTGTCAATGAGCAGTTCTTC
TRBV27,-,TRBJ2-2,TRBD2,CASSSGLAGAGELFF,TGTGCCAGCAGTTCGGGACTAGCGGGAGCTGGGGAGCTGTTTTTT
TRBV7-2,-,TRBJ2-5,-,CASSSGEVKWETQYF,TGTGCCAGCAGCTCGGGAGAAGTAAAATGGGAGACCCAGTACTTC
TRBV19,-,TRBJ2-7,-,CASSPATTHYEQYF,TGTGCCAGTAGCCCGGCCACGACCCACTACGAGCAGTACTTC
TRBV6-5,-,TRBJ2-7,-,CASSYSGEQYF,TGTGCCAGCAGTTACTCAGGCGAGCAGTACTTC
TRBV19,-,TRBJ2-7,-,CASSHTVGISYEQYF,TGTGCCAGTAGCCATACTGTAGGAATCTCCTACGAGCAGTACTTC
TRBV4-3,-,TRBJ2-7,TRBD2,CASSQEEVAGGFSYEQYF,TGCGCCAGCAGCCAAGAGGAGGTAGCGGGAGGTTTTTCCTACGAGCAGTACTTC
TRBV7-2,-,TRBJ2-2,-,CASSLDISGELFF,TGTGCCAGCAGCTTAGATATATCCGGGGAGCTGTTTTTT
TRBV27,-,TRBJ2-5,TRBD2,CASSLSGSGSGGTQYF,TGTGCCAGCAGTTTGTCGGGTTCGGGCTCGGGGGGGACCCAGTACTTC
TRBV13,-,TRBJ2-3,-,CASSPLGGLRTDTQYF,TGTGCCAGCAGCCCCCTGGGGGGCCTTCGCACAGATACGCAGTATTTT
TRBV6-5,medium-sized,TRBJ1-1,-,CASSYGGEKGTEAFF,TGTGCCAGCAGTTACGGGGGTGAAAAAGGGACTGAAGCTTTCTTT
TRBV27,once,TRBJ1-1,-,CASTPAGPGRENTEAFF,TGTGCCAGCACCCCCGCTGGACCAGGGAGGGAAAACACTGAAGCTTTCTTT
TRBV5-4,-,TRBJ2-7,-,CASRNLALTYEQYF,TGTGCCAGCAGGAATCTAGCTCTAACCTACGAGCAGTACTTC
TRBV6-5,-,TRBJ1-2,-,CASGSGASNYGYTF,TGTGCCAGCGGTTCGGGCGCTTCTAACTATGGCTACACCTTC
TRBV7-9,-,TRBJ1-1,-,CASSFGIGTEAFF,TGTGCCAGCAGCTTTGGGATAGGGACTGAAGCTTTCTTT
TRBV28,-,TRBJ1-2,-,CASLRGDYGYTF,TGTGCCTCTTTAAGGGGAGACTATGGCTACACCTTC
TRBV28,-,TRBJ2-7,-,CASSQTGLREQYF,TGTGCCAGCAGTCAAACAGGGCTAAGGGAGCAGTACTTC
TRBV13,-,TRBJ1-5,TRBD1,CASSSGTGGREPQHF,TGTGCCAGCAGCTCAGGGACAGGGGGCCGGGAGCCCCAGCATTTT
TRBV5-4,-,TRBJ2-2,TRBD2,CASSFYLAGVPGELFF,TGTGCCAGCAGCTTCTACCTAGCGGGAGTCCCCGGGGAGCTGTTTTTT
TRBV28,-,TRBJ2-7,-,CASSIYSGSYEQYF,TGTGCCAGCAGTATATATAGCGGCTCCTACGAGCAGTACTTC
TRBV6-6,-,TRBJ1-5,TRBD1,CASAGTDHNQPQHF,TGTGCCAGTGCCGGGACAGACCACAATCAGCCCCAGCATTTT
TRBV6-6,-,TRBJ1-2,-,CASSPSGPNGYTF,TGTGCCAGCAGCCCCTCGGGCCCAAATGGCTACACCTTC
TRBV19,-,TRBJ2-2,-,CASLEDAGELFF,TGTGCCAGCCTAGAGGACGCCGGGGAGCTGTTTTTT